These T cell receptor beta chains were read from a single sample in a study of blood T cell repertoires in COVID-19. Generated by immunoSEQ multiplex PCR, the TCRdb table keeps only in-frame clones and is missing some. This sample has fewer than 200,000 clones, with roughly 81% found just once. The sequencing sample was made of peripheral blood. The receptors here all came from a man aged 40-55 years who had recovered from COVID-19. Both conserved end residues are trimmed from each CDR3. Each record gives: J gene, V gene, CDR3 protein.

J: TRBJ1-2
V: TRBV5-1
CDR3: ASMRITGLNGYT

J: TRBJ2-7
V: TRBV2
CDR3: ASSAEGTYEQY

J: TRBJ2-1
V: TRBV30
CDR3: AWSPSGEQF

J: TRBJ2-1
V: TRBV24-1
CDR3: ATSEAGGYNEQF

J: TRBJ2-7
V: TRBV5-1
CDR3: ASRPWEGSEQY

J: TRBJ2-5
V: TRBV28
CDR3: ASSSPLTAAEQETQY

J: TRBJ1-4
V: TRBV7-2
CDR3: ASSLVYSGGVNEKLF

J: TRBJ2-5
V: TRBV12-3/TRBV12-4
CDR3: ASSSLETQY

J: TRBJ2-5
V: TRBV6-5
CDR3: ASVFRARDETQY

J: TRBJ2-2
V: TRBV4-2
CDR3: ASSPTEGGELF

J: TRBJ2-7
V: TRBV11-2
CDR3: ASSSGAYEQY

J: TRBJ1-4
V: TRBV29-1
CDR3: SVARGTEKLF

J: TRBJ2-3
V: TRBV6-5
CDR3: ASSNLAGGTDTQY

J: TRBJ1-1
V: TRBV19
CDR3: ASNDGLSFGTEHKAF

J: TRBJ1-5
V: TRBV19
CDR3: ASRSDNQPQH

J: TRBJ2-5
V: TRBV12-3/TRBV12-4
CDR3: ASSFGRQETQY

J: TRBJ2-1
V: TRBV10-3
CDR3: AIGVAGKLDNEQF